This TCR beta chain was obtained from a study of technical replicates of blood from a few donors. This clone showed up just once. Data came from immunoSEQ multiplex PCR; TCRdb stores just in-frame clones and leaves some out. The table lists about 73,000 clones, 85% to 95% of them singletons. Sequencing was carried out using PBMCs. The clonotype originates from a human donor in good health. Some clones in this sample may be carry-over from other donors' samples.

The CDR3 DNA reads as TGTGCCAGCAGCGCTAATCCACTAGCGGGAGTTGGTGAGCAGTACTTC. Translated: CASSANPLAGVGEQYF. The chain joins TRBV9 to TRBJ2-7; 11 bases match TRBD2. The length of the CDR3 is 16 residues. V trimming: 3 bases; J trimming: 7 bases; junction bases outside the gene matches: 12. The germline V gene has CDR1 SGDLS and CDR2 YYNGEE. Full variable domain (rest looked up from reference TRBV9 and TRBJ2-7): DSGVTQTPKHLITATGQRVTLRCSPRSGDLSVYWYQQSLDQGLQFLIQYYNGEERAKGNILERFSAQQFPDLHSELNLSSLELGDSALYFCASSANPLAGVGEQYFGPGTRLTVT.